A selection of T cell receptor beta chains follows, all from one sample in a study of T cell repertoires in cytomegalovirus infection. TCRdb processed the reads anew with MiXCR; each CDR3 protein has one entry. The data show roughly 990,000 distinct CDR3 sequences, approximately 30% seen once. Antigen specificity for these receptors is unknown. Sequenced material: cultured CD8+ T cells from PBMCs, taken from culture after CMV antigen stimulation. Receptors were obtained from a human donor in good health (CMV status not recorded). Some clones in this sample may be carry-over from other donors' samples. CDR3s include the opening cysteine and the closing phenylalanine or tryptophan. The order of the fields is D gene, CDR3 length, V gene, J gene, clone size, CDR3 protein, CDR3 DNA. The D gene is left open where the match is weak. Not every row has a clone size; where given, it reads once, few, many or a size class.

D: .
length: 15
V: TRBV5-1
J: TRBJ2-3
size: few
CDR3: CASSLSTGTRDTQYF
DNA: TGCGCCAGCAGCTTGAGTACAGGGACGAGGGATACGCAGTATTTT

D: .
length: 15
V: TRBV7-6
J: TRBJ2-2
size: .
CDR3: CASSLDRGFYGELFF
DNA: TGTGCCAGCAGCTTGGACAGAGGATTCTACGGGGAGCTGTTTTTT

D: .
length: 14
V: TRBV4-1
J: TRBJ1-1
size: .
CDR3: CASSQEFSNTEAFF
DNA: TGCGCCAGCAGCCAAGAGTTCTCGAACACTGAAGCTTTCTTT

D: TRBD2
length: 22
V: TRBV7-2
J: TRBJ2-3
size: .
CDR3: CASSSPTSGVPPNHPPPFTQYF
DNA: TGTGCCAGCAGTTCCCCGACTAGCGGGGTTCCCCCAAACCACCCCCCCCCCTTTACGCAGTATTTT

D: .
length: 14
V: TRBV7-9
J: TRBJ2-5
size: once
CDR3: CASSFRQIGETQYF
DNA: TGTGCCAGCAGCTTTCGGCAGATCGGAGAGACCCAGTACTTC

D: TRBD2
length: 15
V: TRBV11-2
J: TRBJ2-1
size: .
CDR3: CASSLAAGVYNEQFF
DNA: TGTGCCAGCAGCTTAGCAGCGGGGGTTTACAATGAGCAGTTCTTC

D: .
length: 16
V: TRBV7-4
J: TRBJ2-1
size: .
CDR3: CASSPWTFPEYNEQFF
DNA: TGTGCCAGCAGCCCCTGGACCTTCCCGGAGTACAATGAGCAGTTCTTC

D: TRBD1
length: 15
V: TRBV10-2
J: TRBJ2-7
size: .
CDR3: CASSGTGGQGGEQYF
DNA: TGCGCCAGCAGTGGGACGGGTGGACAGGGGGGGGAGCAGTACTTC

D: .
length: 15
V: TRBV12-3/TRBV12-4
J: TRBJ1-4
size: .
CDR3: CASSLVWGGREKLFF
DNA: TGTGCCAGCAGTTTAGTTTGGGGTGGGCGTGAAAAACTGTTTTTT

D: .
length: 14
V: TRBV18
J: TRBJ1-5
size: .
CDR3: CASSPGAGHQPQHF
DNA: TGTGCCAGCTCACCCGGGGCTGGACATCAGCCCCAGCATTTT

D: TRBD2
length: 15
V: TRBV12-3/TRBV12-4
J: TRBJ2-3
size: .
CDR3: CASRGLRGNTDTQYF
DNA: TGTGCCAGCAGGGGACTAAGGGGAAACACAGATACGCAGTATTTT

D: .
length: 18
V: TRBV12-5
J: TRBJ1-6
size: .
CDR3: CASGLTGTPTRFGSPLHF
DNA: TGTGCTAGTGGTTTGACCGGGACGCCCACACGGTTTGGATCACCCCTCCACTTT

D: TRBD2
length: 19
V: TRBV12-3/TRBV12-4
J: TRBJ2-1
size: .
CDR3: CASSLGLAGGGLTYNEQFF
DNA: TGTGCCAGCAGTTTAGGACTAGCGGGGGGGGGGCTCACCTACAATGAGCAGTTCTTC

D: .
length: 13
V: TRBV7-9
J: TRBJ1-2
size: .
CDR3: CASSLPGAPGYTF
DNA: TGTGCCAGCAGCTTACCGGGGGCGCCCGGCTACACCTTC

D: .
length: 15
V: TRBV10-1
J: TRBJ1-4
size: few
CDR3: CASSESAPSGEKLFF
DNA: TGCGCCAGCAGTGAGTCGGCCCCCTCGGGGGAAAAACTGTTTTTT

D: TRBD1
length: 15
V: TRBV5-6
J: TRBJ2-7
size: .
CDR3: CVSSPRTGVLYEQYF
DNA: TGTGTCAGCAGCCCGAGGACAGGGGTACTCTACGAGCAGTACTTC

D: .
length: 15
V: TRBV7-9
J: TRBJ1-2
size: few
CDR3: CASSLEQASRYGYTF
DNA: TGTGCCAGCAGCTTAGAGCAGGCCTCGAGATATGGCTACACCTTC

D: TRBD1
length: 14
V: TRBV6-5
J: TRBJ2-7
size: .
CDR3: CASSLRDRTSEQYF
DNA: TGTGCCAGCAGTCTCCGGGACAGGACCAGCGAGCAGTACTTC

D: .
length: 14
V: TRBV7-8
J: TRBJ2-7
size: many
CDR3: CASTSTWLAYEQYF
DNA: TGTGCCAGCACCTCGACGTGGCTAGCTTACGAGCAGTACTTC

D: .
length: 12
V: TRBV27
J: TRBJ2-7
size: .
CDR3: CASTDTSYEQYF
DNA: TGTGCCAGCACCGACACGTCCTACGAGCAGTACTTC

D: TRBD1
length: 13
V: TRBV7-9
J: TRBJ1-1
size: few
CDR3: CASTPTGTSEAFF
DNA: TGTGCCAGCACCCCGACAGGGACCTCTGAAGCTTTCTTT

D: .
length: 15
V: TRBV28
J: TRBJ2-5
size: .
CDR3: CASSLPPGELETQYF
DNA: TGTGCCAGCAGTTTGCCCCCAGGGGAATTAGAGACCCAGTACTTC

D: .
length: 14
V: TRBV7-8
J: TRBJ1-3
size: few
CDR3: CASSPEGTGNTIYF
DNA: TGTGCCAGCAGCCCCGAGGGGACTGGAAACACCATATATTTT

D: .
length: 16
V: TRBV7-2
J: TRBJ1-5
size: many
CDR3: CASSLEPLHSNQPQHF
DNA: TGTGCCAGCAGCTTAGAGCCCCTCCATAGCAATCAGCCCCAGCATTTT

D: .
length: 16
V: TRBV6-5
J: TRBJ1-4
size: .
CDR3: CASSTFGGATNEKLFF
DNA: TGTGCCAGCAGTACTTTTGGTGGTGCAACTAATGAAAAACTGTTTTTT

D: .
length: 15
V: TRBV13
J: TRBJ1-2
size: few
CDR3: CASSGSRDSNYGYTF
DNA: TGTGCCAGCAGTGGGTCCCGGGATTCTAACTATGGCTACACCTTC

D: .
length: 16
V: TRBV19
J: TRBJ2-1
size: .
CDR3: CASRGGGGSSYNEQFF
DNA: TGTGCCAGTAGGGGGGGAGGGGGCAGCTCCTACAATGAGCAGTTCTTC

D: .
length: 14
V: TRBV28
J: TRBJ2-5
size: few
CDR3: CASSMWRDKETQYF
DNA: TGTGCCAGCAGCATGTGGAGGGACAAAGAGACCCAGTACTTC

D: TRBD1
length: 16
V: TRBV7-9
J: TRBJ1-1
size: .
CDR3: CASSRDRWGVNTEAFF
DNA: TGTGCCAGCAGCCGGGACAGATGGGGGGTGAACACTGAAGCTTTCTTT

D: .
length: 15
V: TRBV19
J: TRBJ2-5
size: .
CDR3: CASSPRDSYQETQYF
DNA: TGTGCCAGTAGTCCCCGGGACTCCTACCAAGAGACCCAGTACTTC

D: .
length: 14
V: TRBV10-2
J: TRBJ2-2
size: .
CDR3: CASSKVASAGELFF
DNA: TGCGCCAGCAGTAAAGTCGCGTCTGCCGGGGAGCTGTTTTTT

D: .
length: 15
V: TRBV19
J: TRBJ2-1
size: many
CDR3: CASSMPLLRGNEQFF
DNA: TGTGCCAGTAGTATGCCCCTCCTCCGGGGCAATGAGCAGTTCTTC

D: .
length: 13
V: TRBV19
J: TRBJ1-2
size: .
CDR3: CASTDGGYYGYTF
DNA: TGTGCCAGTACTGATGGGGGATACTATGGCTACACCTTC

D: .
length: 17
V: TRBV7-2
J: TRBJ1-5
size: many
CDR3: CASSSPHREPSNQPQHF
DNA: TGTGCCAGCAGCTCGCCCCATAGAGAACCCTCCAATCAGCCCCAGCATTTT

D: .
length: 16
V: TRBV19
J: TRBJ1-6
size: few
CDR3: CASSIARLRTYSPLHF
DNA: TGTGCCAGTAGTATAGCCCGTTTGAGAACCTATTCACCCCTCCACTTT

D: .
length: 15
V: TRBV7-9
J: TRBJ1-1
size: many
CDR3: CASSSTRVRDTEAFF
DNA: TGTGCCAGCAGCTCAACCAGGGTGCGGGACACTGAAGCTTTCTTT

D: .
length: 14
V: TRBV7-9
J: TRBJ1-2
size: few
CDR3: CASSPESFNYGYTF
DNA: TGTGCCAGCAGCCCAGAGTCATTTAACTATGGCTACACCTTC

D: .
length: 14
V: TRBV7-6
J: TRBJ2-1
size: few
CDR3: CASIPKGGAGEQFF
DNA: TGTGCCAGCATCCCGAAGGGCGGGGCCGGGGAGCAGTTCTTC

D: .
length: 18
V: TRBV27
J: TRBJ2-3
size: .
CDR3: CASSLGSFRDKRTSTQYF
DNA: TGTGCCAGCAGTTTGGGGTCTTTCCGGGACAAGAGGACTAGTACGCAGTATTTT

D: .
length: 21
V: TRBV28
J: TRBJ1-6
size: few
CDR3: CASSLSPPDIYHSSYNSPLHF
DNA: TGTGCCAGCAGTTTATCCCCCCCCGACATCTACCACAGCTCCTATAATTCACCCCTCCACTTT

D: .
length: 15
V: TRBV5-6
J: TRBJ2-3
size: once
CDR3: CASSLRSGLTDTQYF
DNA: TGTGCCAGCAGCTTGAGATCGGGGCTGACAGATACGCAGTATTTT

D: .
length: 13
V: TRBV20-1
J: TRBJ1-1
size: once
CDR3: CSDRRRGNTEAFF
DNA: TGCAGCGACCGGAGGAGGGGGAACACTGAAGCTTTCTTT

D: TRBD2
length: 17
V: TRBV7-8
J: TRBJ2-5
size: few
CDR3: CASSLILAGVLRETQYF
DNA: TGTGCCAGCAGCTTAATTCTGGCGGGGGTGCTCCGAGAGACCCAGTACTTC